The 18 T cell receptor beta chains given below trace back to one sample, sequenced in a study of T cell responses to AZD1222 COVID-19 vaccine. Some clones are missing from TCRdb's copy, which holds only in-frame ones; the method was immunoSEQ multiplex PCR. Of approximately 110,000 clones in the sample, approximately 84% are singletons; the top ten hold 7% to 9%. This material consisted of peripheral blood, taken on day 0 of AZD1222 vaccination. All receptors derive from an adult in good health.

The rearrangement uses TRBV7-9 and TRBJ1-6, with D maybe TRBD1 (5 bases). The germline V gene encodes CDR1 SEHNR and CDR2 FQNEAQ (reference sequence). Trimming took 6 bases from V and 6 from J, leaving 12 bases between them. The length of the CDR3 is 14 residues. In nucleotides, the CDR3 is TGTGCCAGCAGTCGCGGGACGGTTAATTCACCCCTCCACTTT. It is translated as CASSRGTVNSPLHF.

The V and J genes are TRBV9 and TRBJ2-1, with 8 bases identical to TRBD2. CDR3 size: 13 residues. The V gene end was trimmed by 5 bases and the J gene end by 9 bases; junction bases not matched to a gene: 7. Germline V CDR1 and CDR2: SGDLS, YYNGEE. The CDR3 DNA reads as TGTGCCAGCAGACATAGCGGGAACGGTGAGCAGTTCTTC. It codes for CASRHSGNGEQFF.

This rearrangement joins TRBV28 to TRBJ2-1; D is possibly TRBD2 (5 bases). CDR1 and CDR2 from the germline V gene are MDHEN and SYDVKM. This CDR3 has 11 amino acids. CDR3: CAGGGYNEQFF. The CDR3 DNA follows: TGTGCAGGAGGTGGGTACAATGAGCAGTTCTTC.

CDR3 sequence reads: CASSSQTGSYEQYF. DNA for the CDR3: TGTGCCAGCAGCTCACAGACAGGTTCCTACGAGCAGTACTTC. The chain is built from TRBV7-2 and TRBJ2-7, with a weak D call TRBD1 (6 bases). The CDR3 length is 14 residues. Trimming took off 4 bases at V and 1 base at J, with 11 bases between the two ends. Germline lookup yields CDR1 SGHTA and CDR2 FQGNSA.

About this clone itself: Different DNA sequences within this sample yield the same CDR3. The gene calls are TRBV20-1 and TRBJ1-1; D is unresolved. Trimming left V 3 bases short and J 6 bases short, with 8 bases between. The CDR3 has 11 amino acids. Germline V gene sequence: CDR1 DFQATT, CDR2 SNEGSKA (reference sequence). The CDR3 protein is CSARDRAEAFF. CDR3 in DNA: TGCAGTGCTAGGGATCGCGCTGAAGCTTTCTTT.

The CDR3: CAWSLNGNTIYF. DNA of the CDR3: TGTGCCTGGAGTTTAAATGGAAACACCATATATTTT. The rearrangement links TRBV30 to TRBJ1-3; no clear D. The V end was cut by 2 bases, the J end by 3 bases, with 5 bases between. Germline CDR1 reads GTSNPN; CDR2 reads SVGIG (reference sequence). The CDR3 totals 12 residues.

The rearrangement joins TRBV5-1 to TRBJ1-1; possible D gene TRBD1, 6 bases. Germline assignment: CDR1 SGHRS and CDR2 YFSETQ. CDR3 size: 13 residues. V dropped 6 bases and J dropped 5 bases, with 14 bases sitting between them. The CDR3 coding sequence is TGCGCCAGCACGGAACAGGGATTTACTGAAGCTTTCTTT. Its protein product is CASTEQGFTEAFF.

The V gene is TRBV9, the J gene TRBJ2-3, with TRBD2 matching over 8 bases. The CDR3 spans 16 residues. J was trimmed by 0 bases and V by 4 bases; bases with no gene match: 7. The germline gives CDR1 SGDLS, CDR2 YYNGEE. The CDR3 spells CASSTRLATSTDTQYF. DNA for the CDR3: TGTGCCAGCAGCACACGACTAGCGACTAGCACAGATACGCAGTATTTT.

The genes are TRBV29-1 and TRBJ1-1; D unresolved. V was cut by 7 bases and J by 4 bases, with 16 bases left in between. Germline values: CDR1 SQVTM, CDR2 ANQGSEA. The CDR3 loop spans 13 amino acids. In nucleotides, the CDR3 is TGCAGCGCCGCGGAGTGGTTGGGCACTGAAGCTTTCTTT. Translating gives CSAAEWLGTEAFF.

The CDR3 loop is CASSQTRIGDYNSPLHF. The CDR3 DNA follows: TGCGCCAGCAGCCAAACACGCATTGGGGATTATAATTCACCCCTCCACTTT. The chain uses TRBV4-1 and TRBJ1-6; D is unclear. Trimming removed 2 bases at V and 4 bases at J, with 15 bases between. The CDR3 is 17 residues long. The germline gives CDR1 MGHRA, CDR2 YSYEKL.

The chain couples TRBV7-9 to TRBJ2-1, with D unclear. Per the germline V gene, CDR1 is SEHNR and CDR2 is FQNEAQ (reference sequence). V lost 2 bases and J lost 8, with 10 bases in between. CDR3 length equals 13 residues. Here the CDR3 DNA reads TGTGCCAGCAGCTTAAGTTTCGGTGATGAGCAGTTCTTC. Translating it yields CASSLSFGDEQFF.

CDR3 amino acids: CASNLGQSPPGELFF. The CDR3 bases are TGTGCCAGCAACTTGGGACAGAGCCCTCCCGGGGAGCTGTTTTTT. This sequence joins TRBV28 and TRBJ2-2; 7 bases are shared with TRBD1. J gave up 6 bases and V 7 bases, and 11 bases lay outside the gene matches. The CDR3 is 15 amino acids. CDR1 is MDHEN and CDR2 is SYDVKM in the germline V gene.

In its sample, this clone was seen once. The gene calls are TRBV30 and TRBJ2-3, with D uncertain. This CDR3 spans 14 amino acids. The germline V gene encodes CDR1 GTSNPN and CDR2 SVGIG (reference sequence). The V and J ends lost 2 bases and 3 bases respectively, with 12 bases between them. CDR3 region: CAWSRKGLTDTQYF. The CDR3 DNA sequence: TGTGCCTGGAGTCGGAAAGGGTTGACAGATACGCAGTATTTT.

The count of this clone is one. The rearrangement joins TRBV21-1 to TRBJ2-1; the D call of TRBD1 is as the table states it, not checked on the DNA. TRBV21-1 is an annotated pseudogene. CDR3 length equals 16 residues. CDR3 in DNA: TGTGCCAGCAGCAAAGTAAATGGACAGGGGGCCGGTGAGCAGTTCTTC. Residues: CASSKVNGQGAGEQFF.

The rearrangement uses TRBV6-5 and TRBJ2-7; D not resolved. The CDR3 length is 14 residues. V lost 8 bases and J 3 bases, leaving 17 bases between the germline ends. Germline V gene lookup returns CDR1 MNHEY and CDR2 SVGAGI. The CDR3 nucleotides are TGTGCCAGCCTGTCCGTTGGGCGCCGCTACGAGCAGTACTTC. Its translation: CASLSVGRRYEQYF.

CDR3 bases: TGCGCCAGCTCATTGGGACAGGGGGCGGCTAATGATGAAAAACTGTTTTTT. Its protein is CASSLGQGAANDEKLFF. J is TRBJ1-4 and V is TRBV5-1; 12 nucleotides align to TRBD1. The CDR3 runs to 17 residues. V gave up 7 bases and J gave up 6 bases; unmatched junction bases: 13. CDR1 and CDR2 (germline): SGHRS, YFSETQ.

The gene calls are TRBV28 and TRBJ2-5; D tentatively fits TRBD1 or TRBD2 (6 bases each). Trimming took 6 bases from V and 4 from J, leaving 15 bases between them. The CDR3 sequence is 14 residues long. From germline, CDR1 is MDHEN and CDR2 SYDVKM. CDR3 in DNA: TGTGCCAGCAGGAAGGGGGGATGGGGAGAGACCCAGTACTTC. Its protein is CASRKGGWGETQYF. The whole variable domain, remainder taken from reference TRBV28 and TRBJ2-5, is DVKVTQSSRYLVKRTGEKVFLECVQDMDHENMFWYRQDPGLGLRLIYFSYDVKMKEKGDIPEGYSVSREKKERFSLILESASTNQTSMYLCASRKGGWGETQYFGPGTRLLVL.

This chain links TRBV19 with TRBJ1-5; D gene unclear. Germline CDR1 is LNHDA and CDR2 is SQIVND (reference sequence). V lost 0 bases to trimming and J lost 3 bases, with 9 bases between them. The CDR3 covers 15 residues. CDR3 region: CASSIDGSVNQPQHF. CDR3 bases: TGTGCCAGTAGTATAGATGGGTCAGTCAATCAGCCCCAGCATTTT.